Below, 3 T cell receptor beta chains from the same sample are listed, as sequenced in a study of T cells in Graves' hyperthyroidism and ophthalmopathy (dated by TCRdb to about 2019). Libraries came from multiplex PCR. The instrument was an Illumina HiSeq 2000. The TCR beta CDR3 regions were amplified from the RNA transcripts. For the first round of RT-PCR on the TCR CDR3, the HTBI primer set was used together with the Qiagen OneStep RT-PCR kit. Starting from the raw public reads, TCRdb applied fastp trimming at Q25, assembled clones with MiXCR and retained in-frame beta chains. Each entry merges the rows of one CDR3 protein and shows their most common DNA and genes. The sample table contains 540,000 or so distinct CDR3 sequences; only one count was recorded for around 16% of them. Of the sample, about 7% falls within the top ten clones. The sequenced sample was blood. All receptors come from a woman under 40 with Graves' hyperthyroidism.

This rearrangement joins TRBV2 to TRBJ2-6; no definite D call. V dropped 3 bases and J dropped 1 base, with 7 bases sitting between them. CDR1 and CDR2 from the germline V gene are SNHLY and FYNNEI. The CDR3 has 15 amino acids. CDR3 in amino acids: CASSDDTSGANVLTF. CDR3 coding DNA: TGTGCCAGCAGTGATGATACGTCTGGGGCCAACGTCCTGACTTTC.

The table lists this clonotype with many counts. CDR3 bases: TGCAGTGCTATTGGAAACCAATTGGGGGAAAGGGTAAAGGGCTACACCTTC. Translated: CSAIGNQLGERVKGYTF. This chain connects TRBV20-1 to TRBJ1-2; TRBD1 is a possible D gene (5 bases). Deletions cut 4 bases from V and 8 bases from J, with 29 bases between. Germline V gene data show CDR1 as DFQATT and CDR2 as SNEGSKA (reference sequence). This CDR3 has 17 amino acids.

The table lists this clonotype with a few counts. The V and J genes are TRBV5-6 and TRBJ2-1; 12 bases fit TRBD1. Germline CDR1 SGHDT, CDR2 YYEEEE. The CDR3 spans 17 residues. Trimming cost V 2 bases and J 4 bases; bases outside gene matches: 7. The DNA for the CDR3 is TGTGCCAGCAGCTTTAGCTGGGGACAGGGGGCTTACAATGAGCAGTTCTTC. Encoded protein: CASSFSWGQGAYNEQFF.